Each of the 26 T cell receptor beta chains below was sequenced from the same sample in a study of Tregs in tolerant kidney transplant recipients. Produced via immunoSEQ multiplex PCR; TCRdb's table is partial and in-frame only. The sample contains 100,000 to 150,000 clones, around 91% of which appear only once. Sequencing was done on a sample of CD4+ T cells from blood. The receptors shown here come from a human donor in good health.

This chain links TRBV10-2 with TRBJ2-7; 10 nucleotides agree with TRBD1. The V gene's germline CDR1 is WSHSY and CDR2 SAAADI. The CDR3 runs to 16 residues. V was pared by 2 bases and J by 3 bases, with 7 bases of the junction left unmatched. CDR3 nucleotides: TGCGCCAGCAGTGAGGTGACAGGGGGCCGTGTCTACGAGCAGTACTTC. The encoded protein is CASSEVTGGRVYEQYF.

V gene TRBV11-3 combines with J gene TRBJ2-7, with D possibly being TRBD2 (5 bases). Germline V lookup: CDR1 SGHNT, CDR2 YENEEA. V dropped 5 bases and J dropped 6 bases, with 17 bases sitting between them. This CDR3 region has 14 residues. The CDR3 region is CASSPRASPLEQYF. Here the CDR3 DNA reads TGTGCCAGCAGCCCGCGGGCGTCCCCTCTCGAGCAGTACTTC.

The CDR3 loop is CASSLGSGEKLFF. CDR3 in DNA: TGTGCCAGCAGCTTAGGTTCGGGGGAAAAACTGTTTTTT. The V gene is TRBV7-3, the J gene TRBJ1-4; D is ambiguous. V shed 2 bases and J shed 8 bases, with 9 bases lying between them. This CDR3 has 13 residues. CDR1 is SGHTA, CDR2 FQGTGA, per germline.

CDR3 DNA sequence: TGCGCCAGCAGCTTGTCGGTAGCGGGGAGCACCGGGGAGCTGTTTTTT. This encodes CASSLSVAGSTGELFF. The chain carries TRBV5-1 and TRBJ2-2; 8 bases are shared with TRBD2. Trimming took 1 base from V and 4 from J; bases not matched to a gene: 6. Germline CDR1 is SGHRS and CDR2 is YFSETQ. CDR3 length: 16 residues.

The gene calls are TRBV14 and TRBJ2-2, with D possibly matching TRBD1 (6 bases). V was cut by 2 bases and J by 5 bases, with 9 bases left in between. CDR1 is SGHDN, CDR2 FVKESK, per germline. The CDR3 has 14 amino acids. The CDR3 is CASSQFTGTGELFF. The CDR3 DNA reads TGTGCCAGCAGCCAATTCACAGGGACCGGGGAGCTGTTTTTT.

CDR3 amino acids: CASRPRGNEQFF. In DNA form, the CDR3 reads TGTGCCAGCAGACCACGAGGAAATGAGCAGTTCTTC. The chain links TRBV7-8 to TRBJ2-1; no reliable D call. This CDR3 comprises 12 residues. CDR1 is SGHVS, CDR2 FQNEAQ, per germline. V gave up 6 bases and J gave up 7 bases, with 10 bases separating them.

The chain links TRBV6-1 to TRBJ2-5, with 11 nucleotides matching TRBD1. J lost 4 bases, V lost 5 bases, and 6 bases had no gene match. The length of the CDR3 is 15 residues. Germline CDR1 reads MNHNS; CDR2 reads SASEGT. CDR3 DNA: TGTGCCAGCAGTCTCCGGGACAGGGGGGGAGAGACCCAGTACTTC. Protein sequence: CASSLRDRGGETQYF.

The chain combines TRBV27 with TRBJ1-2; 9 nucleotides match TRBD1. V trimming: 3 bases; J trimming: 5 bases; junction bases outside the gene matches: 7. CDR3 length: 15 residues. Germline loops: CDR1 MNHEY, CDR2 SMNVEV (reference sequence). In DNA form, the CDR3 reads TGTGCCAGCAGTTTGGGAGGGACAGGGAGGTATGGCTACACCTTC. Its translation: CASSLGGTGRYGYTF.

This chain connects TRBV5-6 to TRBJ1-1; D unresolved. This CDR3 is built from 16 residues. CDR1 and CDR2 (germline): SGHDT, YYEEEE. Trimming cost V 1 base and J 1 base, with 14 bases left between them. CDR3 region: CASSLYADSPNTEAFF. CDR3 DNA sequence: TGTGCCAGCAGCTTGTACGCGGACTCCCCGAACACTGAAGCTTTCTTT.

This clone showed up just once. J is TRBJ2-3 and V is TRBV19; tentative D call: TRBD2 (7 bases). From germline, CDR1 is LNHDA and CDR2 SQIVND (reference sequence). This CDR3 region has 14 residues. Trimming shortened V by 6 bases and J by 5 bases, and 15 bases separated the two germline ends. The CDR3 DNA sequence: TGTGCCAGTAGCGAGGGGGGGGCTAAAGATACGCAGTATTTT. Residues: CASSEGGAKDTQYF. Full variable domain (rest looked up from reference TRBV19 and TRBJ2-3): DGGITQSPKYLFRKEGQNVTLSCEQNLNHDAMYWYRQDPGQGLRLIYYSQIVNDFQKGDIAEGYSVSREKKESFPLTVTSAQKNPTAFYLCASSEGGAKDTQYFGPGTRLTVL.

V and J are TRBV5-4 and TRBJ2-7; 8 bases line up with TRBD1. The germline gives CDR1 SGHNT, CDR2 YYREEE (reference sequence). Trimming removed 4 bases from V and 1 base from J; junction bases left unmatched: 10. The CDR3 has 16 amino acids. CDR3 residues: CASSPRDRLESYEQYF. The DNA of the CDR3 is TGTGCCAGCAGCCCTAGGGACAGGTTGGAATCCTACGAGCAGTACTTC.

The chain carries TRBV6-5 and TRBJ1-1; possible D gene TRBD1, 6 bases. V shed 8 bases and J shed 1 base, with 17 bases lying between them. Per the germline V gene, CDR1 is MNHEY and CDR2 is SVGAGI. The CDR3 runs 15 residues. This chain's CDR3 is CASARGGRRNTEAFF. In nucleotides, the CDR3 is TGTGCCAGCGCAAGGGGGGGGAGGAGGAACACTGAAGCTTTCTTT.

The rearrangement links TRBV18 to TRBJ1-5; 7 bases fit TRBD1. Looked up from germline, CDR1 is KGHSH and CDR2 is LQKENI. The CDR3 sequence is 16 residues long. V trimming: 2 bases; J trimming: 3 bases; junction bases outside the gene matches: 7. The CDR3 DNA reads as TGTGCCAGCTCACCAGGAGGGGGACAGAACAATCAGCCCCAGCATTTT. Its translation: CASSPGGGQNNQPQHF. The complete variable domain, with remaining parts taken from reference TRBV18 and TRBJ1-5, reads NAGVMQNPRHLVRRRGQEARLRCSPMKGHSHVYWYRQLPEEGLKFMVYLQKENIIDESGMPKERFSAEFPKEGPSILRIQQVVRGDSAAYFCASSPGGGQNNQPQHFGDGTRLSIL.

This clone was counted a few times. The J gene is TRBJ1-4, the V gene TRBV27, with a tentative D call TRBD1 (6 bases). This CDR3 comprises 14 residues. Trimming stripped 5 bases from V and 4 bases from J, with 11 bases between. The germline gives CDR1 MNHEY, CDR2 SMNVEV (reference sequence). CDR3 sequence: CASSQQGLNEKLFF. The CDR3 DNA sequence: TGTGCCAGCAGTCAACAGGGCCTTAATGAAAAACTGTTTTTT.

The rearrangement joins TRBV25-1 to TRBJ1-2, with TRBD1 as a possible D gene (5 bases). V lost 2 bases, J lost 7 bases, and 17 bases lay in between. The length of the CDR3 is 15 residues. The germline gives CDR1 MGHDK, CDR2 SYGVNS. CDR3 DNA sequence: TGTGCCAGCAGTGAACAGCACGGGACTTCCCGTGGCTACACCTTC. Its translation: CASSEQHGTSRGYTF.

The J gene is TRBJ2-7, the V gene TRBV13, with TRBD1 matching over 10 bases. Germline-derived CDR1 and CDR2 are PRHDT and FYEKMQ (reference sequence). This CDR3 has 13 residues. The V and J ends lost 5 bases and 4 bases, in that order; junction bases with no gene match: 2. CDR3 sequence: CASSPGQGYEQYF. The CDR3 nucleotides read TGTGCCAGCAGCCCGGGACAGGGGTACGAGCAGTACTTC.

A word on this clone: Other DNA sequences from this sample encode an identical CDR3 as well. The chain links TRBV6-5 to TRBJ1-5; D ambiguous. CDR3 length: 15 residues. Trimming took off 0 bases at V and 2 bases at J, with 8 bases between the two ends. The germline V gene has CDR1 MNHEY and CDR2 SVGAGI. CDR3 DNA: TGTGCCAGCAGTTACTCGTCCGGCGGCAATCAGCCCCAGCATTTT. This encodes CASSYSSGGNQPQHF.

The chain is built from TRBV7-9 and TRBJ1-2; TRBD1 agrees at 10 bases. After removal of 4 bases from V and 8 bases from J, the junction contained 10 bases not matched to a gene. Germline-derived CDR1 and CDR2 are SEHNR and FQNEAQ (reference sequence). CDR3 size: 15 residues. As DNA, the CDR3 is TGTGCCAGCAGCTCCTTGGACAGGGGGGAGGAAGGCTACACCTTC. This encodes CASSSLDRGEEGYTF.

The chain joins TRBV5-4 to TRBJ2-3, with D possibly TRBD2 on 5 matching bases. CDR1 and CDR2 (germline): SGHNT, YYREEE (reference sequence). CDR3 length: 15 amino acids. V was shortened by 5 bases and J by 3 bases, with 16 bases between the two germline ends. CDR3 bases: TGTGCCAGCAGGGAGCTAGTGAGGGCAACAGATACGCAGTATTTT. It yields the protein CASRELVRATDTQYF.

The chain recombines TRBV6-4 with TRBJ1-1; D ambiguous. CDR1 is MRHNA, CDR2 SNTAGT, per germline. The CDR3 totals 13 residues. Trimming stripped 4 bases from V and 4 bases from J, with 10 bases between. As DNA, the CDR3 is TGTGCCAGCAGTGGGAGGAGTGGCACTGAAGCTTTCTTT. Its translation: CASSGRSGTEAFF.

The rearrangement joins TRBV6-5 to TRBJ2-7; the D is unclear. V shed 4 bases and J shed 0 bases, with 10 bases lying between them. Germline V gene data show CDR1 as MNHEY and CDR2 as SVGAGI. CDR3 length: 14 residues. CDR3 sequence reads: CASSLGRASYEQYF. CDR3 DNA sequence: TGTGCCAGCAGTTTAGGCCGGGCCTCCTACGAGCAGTACTTC.

The V gene is TRBV6-5, the J gene TRBJ2-2; TRBD1 aligns across 10 bases. Trimming removed 6 bases from V and 6 bases from J; junction bases left unmatched: 7. This CDR3 is built from 15 residues. Germline CDR1 MNHEY, CDR2 SVGAGI. CDR3 region: CASRRQGAVAGELFF. The CDR3 nucleotides read TGTGCCAGCAGGAGACAGGGGGCGGTGGCCGGGGAGCTGTTTTTT.

This chain uses TRBV10-1 with TRBJ1-5; D is possibly TRBD1 (6 bases). V gave up 2 bases and J gave up 4 bases, with 27 bases separating them. Germline V lookup: CDR1 WNHNN, CDR2 SYGVQD (reference sequence). The CDR3 is 20 residues long. CDR3 in amino acids: CASSERGAGKVGRGNQPQHF. DNA for the CDR3: TGCGCCAGCAGTGAGAGGGGGGCAGGCAAGGTCGGGAGAGGAAATCAGCCCCAGCATTTT.

The chain carries TRBV10-3 and TRBJ1-6; D possibly corresponds to TRBD1 (5 bases). The CDR3 contains 17 residues. Germline CDR1 is ENHRY and CDR2 is SYGVKD. V lost 1 base, J lost 1 base, and 11 bases lay in between. The CDR3 DNA follows: TGTGCCATCAGTGAGTACCAGGGAGCGTCCTATAATTCACCCCTCCACTTT. It is translated as CAISEYQGASYNSPLHF.

This chain links TRBV19 with TRBJ1-5; 8 nucleotides line up with TRBD1. This CDR3 is built from 15 residues. From germline, CDR1 is LNHDA and CDR2 SQIVND (reference sequence). J gave up 1 base and V 6 bases, and 5 bases lay outside the gene matches. Here the CDR3 DNA reads TGTGCCAGTAGCCCCGGGACAGGAAGCAATCAGCCCCAGCATTTT. This sequence encodes CASSPGTGSNQPQHF.

The J gene is TRBJ1-2, the V gene TRBV6-1, with 9 bases matching TRBD1. Trimming removed 6 bases from V and 8 bases from J; junction bases left unmatched: 7. Germline V gives CDR1 MNHNS, CDR2 SASEGT. The CDR3 sequence is 13 residues long. DNA for the CDR3: TGTGCCAGCAGGTCGGACAGGGGAAGAGGCTACACCTTC. Amino acids: CASRSDRGRGYTF.